The T cell receptor (beta chain) under discussion was sequenced for a study of control samples from healthy donors and cancer patients. This clone showed up just a few times. Some clones are missing from TCRdb's copy, which holds only in-frame ones; the method was immunoSEQ multiplex PCR. The sample yields fewer than 200,000 clones, about 90% seen once. Looked up from germline, CDR1 is SGHNT and CDR2 is YYREEE (reference sequence). This CDR3 is 14 amino acids long. Deletions cut 3 bases from V and 2 bases from J, with 11 bases between. This TCR was recovered from a woman aged 45-65 years in good health. Sequencing was carried out using blood. The chain links TRBV5-4 to TRBJ1-1; D is possibly TRBD1 (5 bases). CDR3 region: CASSWGRRNTEAFF. The CDR3 DNA sequence: TGTGCCAGCAGCTGGGGACGTAGAAACACTGAAGCTTTCTTT. The full variable domain, rest sourced from reference TRBV5-4 and TRBJ1-1, is ETGVTQSPTHLIKTRGQQVTLRCSSQSGHNTVSWYQQALGQGPQFIFQYYREEENGRGNFPPRFSGLQFPNYSSELNVNALELDDSALYLCASSWGRRNTEAFFGQGTRLTVV.